The clone carrying this T cell receptor (beta chain) turned up a few times. The antigen remains undetermined. A sample-barcoded 5' primer and a J-beta primer mix were used in a second PCR of roughly 6 to 11 cycles. MiXCR, applied by TCRdb to the 5' RACE reads, yields one record per CDR3 protein. The sample has around 1,600,000 distinct CDR3 sequences, about 42% seen once; the top ten hold about 3.8%. This sample is part of a study of blood T cells in healthy people across ages. Findings and caveats of the study: Naive T cell percentage by flow cytometry tracked strongly with beta diversity. Unknown donor CMV status possibly confounded expanded clonotype changes.

This CDR3 region has 17 residues. The sample taken for sequencing was blood. The chain links TRBV21-1 to TRBJ2-1; the table's TRBD2 call for D was not verified on the DNA. TRBV21-1 is given as a pseudogene. The source of this sequence is a woman under 30 in good health. CDR3 region: CASSLDLAGVSYNEQFF. DNA for the CDR3: TGTGCCAGCAGCTTAGATCTAGCGGGAGTCTCCTACAATGAGCAGTTCTTC.